This T cell receptor beta chain originates from a study of persistence of HIV-infected CD4 T cells. Broader study findings: TCRbeta richness was lower in CMV- and Gag-responding cells than in anti-CD3/anti-CD28-responding cells. Degenerate expanded CDR3beta sequences were enriched among CMV- and Gag-responding cells.

Sequencing used immunoSEQ version 4 in survey mode. The repertoire was sequenced with immunoSEQ multiplex PCR; TCRdb's copy has only in-frame clones and lacks some. Of tens of thousands of clones detected, approximately 90% appear once; the ten largest clones hold about 3%. A word on this clone: Its antigen is still unknown.

Anti-CD3/anti-CD28 beads served as a nonspecific positive control stimulus. Sorting selected CD4+ T cells upregulating both CD40 ligand and CD69. Germline CDR1 SGHVS, CDR2 FNYEAQ. The length of the CDR3 is 15 residues. V gave up 4 bases and J gave up 0 bases, with 12 bases separating them. The sequence was collected from an adult woman with HIV who was CMV-seropositive. The source was CD4+ T cells sorted from PBMCs after roughly 18-hour stimulation, collected from a patient who received antiretroviral therapy. V usage is TRBV7-6 and J usage is TRBJ1-1; D gene unclear. The CDR3 sequence is CASSSQIHMNTEAFF. In DNA form, the CDR3 reads TGTGCCAGCAGCTCCCAGATACACATGAACACTGAAGCTTTCTTT.